This T cell receptor (beta chain) originates from a study of OX40 agonist ivuxolimab in advanced cancers. Data came from immunoSEQ multiplex PCR; TCRdb stores just in-frame clones and leaves some out. This repertoire shows 80,000 or so clones, approximately 85% found once; its top ten account for approximately 2%. This CDR3 comprises 15 residues. The germline CDR1 and CDR2 sequences are SGHNT and YENEEA. After removal of 5 bases from V and 5 bases from J, the junction contained 9 bases not matched to a gene. The clonotype was recovered from an adult with an advanced solid tumor such as melanoma, head and neck, liver or kidney cancer. The specimen comprised CD4+ or CD8+ T cells sorted from blood, sampled in a trial of the OX40 agonist ivuxolimab. The V and J genes are TRBV11-3 and TRBJ2-3, with TRBD2 matching 8 bases. This chain's CDR3 is CASSLRGSGGDTQYF. CDR3 DNA sequence: TGTGCCAGCAGCCTCAGAGGGAGCGGGGGAGATACGCAGTATTTT.